This TCR beta chain was sequenced in a study of shared clonotypes between healthy human individuals. Study-wide results and caveats: Naive CD4 clonotypes overlapped across a few donors at roughly 5.1%.

Comment on this clone: The antigen is undetermined. Other DNA sequences within the sample encode an identical CDR3.

The CDR3 runs to 12 residues. V was shortened by 7 bases and J by 4 bases, with 8 bases between the two germline ends. Germline lookup yields CDR1 LNHDA and CDR2 SQIVND (reference sequence). In the original analysis: Junction-only sequences produced by ImmunoSEQ had no quality scores, so filtering differed. TCRdb's copy holds only in-frame clones and misses some; the assay was immunoSEQ multiplex PCR. The V and J calls and clone size were taken over from that table, and D and trimming were inferred from the DNA. The profile covers millions of clones, with more than 90% appearing a single time and over 0.12% taken by the ten largest.

The clonotype comes from a young man in good health. The chain is built from TRBV19 and TRBJ1-5; unclear D gene. Sequencing was performed on naive CD4+ T cells sorted from blood. Subset defined: CD45RA+ positively selected. The CDR3 DNA follows: TGTGCCAGTACGGGAGGGAATCAGCCCCAGCATTTT. Translating it yields CASTGGNQPQHF.